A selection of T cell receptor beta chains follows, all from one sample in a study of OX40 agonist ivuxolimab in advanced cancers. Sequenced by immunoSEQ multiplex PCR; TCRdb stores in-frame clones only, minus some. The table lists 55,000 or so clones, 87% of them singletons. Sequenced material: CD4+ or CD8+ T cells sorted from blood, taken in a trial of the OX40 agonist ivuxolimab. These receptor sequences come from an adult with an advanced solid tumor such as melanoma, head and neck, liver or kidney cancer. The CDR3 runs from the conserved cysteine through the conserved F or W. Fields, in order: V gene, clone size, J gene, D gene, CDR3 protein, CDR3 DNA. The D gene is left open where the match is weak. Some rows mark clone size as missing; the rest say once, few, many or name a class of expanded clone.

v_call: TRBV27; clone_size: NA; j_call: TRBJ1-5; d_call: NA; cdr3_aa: CASSPLGNQPQHF; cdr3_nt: TGTGCCAGCAGTCCACTTGGCAATCAGCCCCAGCATTTT
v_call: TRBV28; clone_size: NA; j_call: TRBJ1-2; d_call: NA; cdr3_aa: CASSSGAVYGYTF; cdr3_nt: TGTGCCAGCAGTTCTGGGGCTGTCTATGGCTACACCTTC
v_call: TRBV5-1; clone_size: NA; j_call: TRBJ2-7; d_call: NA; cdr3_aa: CASSLLGRSYEQYF; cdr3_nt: TGCGCCAGCAGCTTGTTGGGGCGATCCTACGAGCAGTACTTC
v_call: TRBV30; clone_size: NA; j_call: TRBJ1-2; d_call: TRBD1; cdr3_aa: CAWSSPGQGASGYTF; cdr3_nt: TGTGCCTGGAGTTCTCCGGGACAGGGGGCATCTGGCTACACCTTC
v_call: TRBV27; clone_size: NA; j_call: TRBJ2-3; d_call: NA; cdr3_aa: CASSPMRGGSDTQYF; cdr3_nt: TGTGCCAGCAGCCCCATGCGGGGAGGTTCAGATACGCAGTATTTT
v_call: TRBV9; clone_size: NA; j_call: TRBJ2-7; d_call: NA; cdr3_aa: CASSPRLRAGSYEQYF; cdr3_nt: TGTGCCAGCAGCCCCCGCCTCAGGGCGGGATCCTACGAGCAGTACTTC
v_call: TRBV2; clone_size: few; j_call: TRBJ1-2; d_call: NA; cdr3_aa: CASSENIYGYTF; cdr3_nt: TGTGCCAGCAGTGAAAACATCTATGGCTACACCTTC
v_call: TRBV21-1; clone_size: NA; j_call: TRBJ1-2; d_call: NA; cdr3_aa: CASSDGYTF; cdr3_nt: TGTGCCAGCAGCGATGGCTACACCTTC
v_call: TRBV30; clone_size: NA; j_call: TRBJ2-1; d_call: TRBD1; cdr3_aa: CAWSSGTGVREQFF; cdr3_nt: TGTGCCTGGTCCTCCGGGACAGGGGTACGGGAGCAGTTCTTC
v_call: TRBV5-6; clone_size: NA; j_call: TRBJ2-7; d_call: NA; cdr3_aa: CASSLANSPYEQYF; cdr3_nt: TGTGCCAGCAGCTTAGCTAACTCGCCCTACGAGCAGTACTTC